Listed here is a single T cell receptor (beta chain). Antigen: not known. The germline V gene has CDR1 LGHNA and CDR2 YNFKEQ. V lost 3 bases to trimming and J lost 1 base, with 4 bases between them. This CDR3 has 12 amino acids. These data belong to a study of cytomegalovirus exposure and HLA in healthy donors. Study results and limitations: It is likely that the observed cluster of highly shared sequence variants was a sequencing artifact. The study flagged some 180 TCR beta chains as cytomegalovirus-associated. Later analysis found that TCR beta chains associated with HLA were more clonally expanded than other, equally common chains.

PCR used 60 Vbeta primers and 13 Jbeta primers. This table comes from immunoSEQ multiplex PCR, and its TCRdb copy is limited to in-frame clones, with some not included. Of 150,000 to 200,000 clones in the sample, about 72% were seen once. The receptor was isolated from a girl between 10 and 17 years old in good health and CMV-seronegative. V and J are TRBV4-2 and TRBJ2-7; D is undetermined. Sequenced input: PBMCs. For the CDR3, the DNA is TGTGCCAGCAGCCACCAGTCCTACGAGCAGTACTTC. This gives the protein CASSHQSYEQYF.